This TCR beta chain was identified in a study of post-analysis software for immune sequencing data. Whole-study context: The disease courses covered relapsing-remitting, secondary progressive and progressive-relapsing multiple sclerosis. Study results and caveats: Pronounced co-clustering by F measure was evident among identically batched samples. Multiple sclerosis was associated with a significant reduction in normalized Chao1 diversity relative to controls. When patients were compared with controls, a handful of TRBV segments were more frequent, TRBV5-6, TRBV5-1 and TRBV20-1 among them.

This clonotype was found a few times. Its specificity is not known. The authors incorporated unique molecular identifiers into the TCR beta cDNA libraries. The yield from roughly 1 to 10 million T cells was roughly 500,000 cDNA molecules in total. MiXCR, applied by TCRdb to the PCR reads, yields one record per CDR3 protein. There are fewer than 850,000 distinct CDR3 sequences in the sample; 46% occur only once, and 4.9% lies in the top ten. The CDR3 covers 13 residues. Germline V CDR1 and CDR2: SQVTM, ANQGSEA. V lost 5 bases and J lost 4, with 11 bases in between. This clonotype originated in a girl under 18 with multiple sclerosis. The material sequenced was blood. The chain combines TRBV29-1 with TRBJ1-4; D perhaps matches TRBD1 (6 bases). In DNA form, the CDR3 reads TGCAGCGTTCACCAGGGGAGTAATGAAAAACTGTTTTTT. It specifies CSVHQGSNEKLFF.